This is a list of T cell receptor beta chains from one sample in a study of blood T cell repertoires in COVID-19. Sequenced by immunoSEQ multiplex PCR; TCRdb stores in-frame clones only, minus some. The sample records 180,000 or so clones, approximately 86% being singletons. Sequences were obtained from peripheral blood. The source is a woman between 45 and 60 years old with acute or convalescent COVID-19. CDR3s include the opening cysteine and the closing phenylalanine or tryptophan. A D gene is named only where the DNA matches it firmly. Clone sizes are given selectively: once, few, many, or a class where the clone is expanded.

v_gene	abundance	j_gene	d_gene	CDR3aa	CDR3nt
TRBV7-6	few	TRBJ1-1	.	CASSSQGGMNTEAFF	TGTGCCAGCAGCTCACAGGGCGGTATGAACACTGAAGCTTTCTTT
TRBV7-9	.	TRBJ2-2	TRBD1	CASSSTGAQGGELFF	TGTGCCAGCAGCTCGACAGGGGCTCAGGGCGGGGAGCTGTTTTTT
TRBV11-3	few	TRBJ2-1	TRBD1	CASSLVPTGDYNEQFF	TGTGCCAGCAGCTTAGTCCCGACAGGGGACTACAATGAGCAGTTCTTC
TRBV3-1/TRBV3-2	.	TRBJ1-5	.	CASSQARGQPQHF	TGTGCCAGCAGCCAAGCACGAGGTCAGCCCCAGCATTTT
TRBV14	once	TRBJ2-1	.	CASSQVLYNEQFF	TGTGCCAGCAGCCAAGTTCTATACAATGAGCAGTTCTTC
TRBV16	few	TRBJ2-3	.	CASSPRSGVTDTQYF	TGTGCCAGCAGCCCCCGGAGCGGTGTCACAGATACGCAGTATTTT
TRBV15	.	TRBJ1-6	TRBD1	CATSRDPWDSNNSPLHF	TGTGCCACCAGCAGAGATCCCTGGGACAGTAATAATTCACCCCTCCACTTT
TRBV11-3	.	TRBJ2-3	.	CASSPGEIGPDTQYF	TGTGCCAGCAGCCCAGGGGAGATCGGGCCAGATACGCAGTATTTT
TRBV3-1/TRBV3-2	.	TRBJ1-2	.	CASSQEYYGYTF	TGTGCCAGCAGCCAGGAGTACTATGGCTACACCTTC
TRBV29-1	.	TRBJ1-2	.	CSVGTPGHFTYGYTF	TGCAGCGTTGGCACTCCGGGACACTTTACCTATGGCTACACCTTC
TRBV7-2	.	TRBJ2-7	TRBD2	CASSLAGGSYEQYF	TGTGCCAGCAGCTTGGCGGGGGGGAGCTACGAGCAGTACTTC
TRBV5-4	.	TRBJ1-5	TRBD1	CASSPDRHQPQHF	TGTGCCAGCAGCCCGGACAGGCATCAGCCCCAGCATTTT
TRBV6-2/TRBV6-3	.	TRBJ1-4	TRBD1	CASSTDRRQGTNEKLFF	TGTGCCAGCAGTACGGACCGCAGACAGGGGACTAATGAAAAACTGTTTTTT
TRBV29-1	.	TRBJ2-1	TRBD2	CSVKTSGRGYEQFF	TGCAGCGTCAAGACTAGCGGGAGAGGGTATGAGCAGTTCTTC